These 3 T cell receptor beta chains originate from one sample sequenced in a study of T cell responses to AZD1222 COVID-19 vaccine (TCRdb year 2021). Library method: the immunoSEQ multiplex PCR assay. What TCRdb holds here is the immuneACCESS table cut down to in-frame rearrangements. Part of the clones is not present; checked against another copy, under half of the missing clones reflect an unresolved V gene, and the others are unexplained. The sample table records tens of thousands of clones; more than 75% of these occur just once. The biggest ten clones account for over 15% of the sample. Sample time point, as interpreted from the label and publication: baseline before first vaccination. This specimen consisted of peripheral blood, obtained on day 0 of AZD1222 vaccination. These receptors were collected from an adult in good health.

Here the CDR3 reads CASSLTSGSGAGELFF. In nucleotides, the CDR3 is TGTGCCAGCAGCCTCACTAGCGGGAGCGGGGCCGGGGAGCTGTTTTTT. J is TRBJ2-2 and V is TRBV9, with TRBD2 identical over 11 bases. CDR3 length: 16 amino acids. J gave up 6 bases and V 4 bases, and 8 bases lay outside the gene matches. From germline, CDR1 is SGDLS and CDR2 YYNGEE. The whole variable domain, filled in from reference TRBV9 and TRBJ2-2, reads DSGVTQTPKHLITATGQRVTLRCSPRSGDLSVYWYQQSLDQGLQFLIQYYNGEERAKGNILERFSAQQFPDLHSELNLSSLELGDSALYFCASSLTSGSGAGELFFGEGSRLTVL.

The chain joins TRBV24-1 to TRBJ2-7; unclear D gene. Trimming took off 9 bases at V and 2 bases at J, with 16 bases between the two ends. Germline CDR1 and CDR2: KGHDR and SFDVKD. The CDR3 covers 14 residues. The CDR3 region has the DNA TGTGCCACCGCCGCCCCTTCCGTTCCCTACGAGCAGTACTTC. As protein: CATAAPSVPYEQYF.

This rearrangement joins TRBV4-1 to TRBJ2-5; 7 bases map to TRBD2. This CDR3 spans 15 amino acids. Trimming cost V 4 bases and J 1 base; bases outside gene matches: 6. CDR1 and CDR2 (germline): MGHRA, YSYEKL. In DNA, the CDR3 is TGCGCCAGCAGCCCATTACTAGCGTCCCAAGAGACCCAGTACTTC. Amino acid sequence: CASSPLLASQETQYF.